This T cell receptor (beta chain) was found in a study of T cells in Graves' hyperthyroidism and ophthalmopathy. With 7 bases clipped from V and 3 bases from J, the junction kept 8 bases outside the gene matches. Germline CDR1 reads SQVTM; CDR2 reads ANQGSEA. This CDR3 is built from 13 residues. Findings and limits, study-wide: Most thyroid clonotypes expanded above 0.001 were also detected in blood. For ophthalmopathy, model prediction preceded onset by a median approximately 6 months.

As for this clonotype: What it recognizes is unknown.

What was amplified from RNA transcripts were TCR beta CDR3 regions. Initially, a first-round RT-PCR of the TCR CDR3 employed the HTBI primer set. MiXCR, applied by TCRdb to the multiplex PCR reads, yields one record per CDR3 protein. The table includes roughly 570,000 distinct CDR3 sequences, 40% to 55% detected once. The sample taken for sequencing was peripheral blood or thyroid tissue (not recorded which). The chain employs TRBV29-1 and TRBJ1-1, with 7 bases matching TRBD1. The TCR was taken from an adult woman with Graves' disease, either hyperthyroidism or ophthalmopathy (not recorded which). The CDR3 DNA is TGCAGCGCCCCGACAGGGAAAGACACTGAAGCTTTCTTT. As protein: CSAPTGKDTEAFF.